The present T cell receptor (beta chain) was sequenced within a study of blood T cell repertoires in COVID-19. Overall study: Donors in the United States, Italy and Spain gave samples during acute or convalescent COVID-19.

Authors' processing steps: Amplifying reference gene primers gave estimates of nucleated cell counts. Method: immunoSEQ multiplex PCR; TCRdb's copy keeps in-frame clones and lacks some. The V and J calls and clone size are taken from that table; D and trimming were inferred from the DNA. This table has 250,000 to 350,000 clones, about nine tenths appearing once. The TCR originated in a woman under 40 with active or convalescent COVID-19. The sample taken for sequencing was peripheral blood.

The CDR3 here is CASSPAPGRTEAFF. The CDR3 region has the DNA TGTGCCAGCAGCCCCGCGCCGGGGAGAACTGAAGCTTTCTTT. This chain links TRBV9 with TRBJ1-1; D gene ambiguous. Trimming took 4 bases from V and 5 from J, leaving 15 bases between them. Germline V gene sequence: CDR1 SGDLS, CDR2 YYNGEE. The CDR3 is 14 residues long.